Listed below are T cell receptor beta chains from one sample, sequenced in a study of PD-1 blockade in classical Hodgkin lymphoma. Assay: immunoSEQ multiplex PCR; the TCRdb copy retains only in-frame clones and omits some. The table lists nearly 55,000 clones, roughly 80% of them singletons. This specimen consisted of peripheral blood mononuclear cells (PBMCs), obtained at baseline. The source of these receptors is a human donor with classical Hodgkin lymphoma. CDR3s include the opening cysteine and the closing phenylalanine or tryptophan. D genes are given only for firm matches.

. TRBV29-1 CSVDAGTFNTEAFF
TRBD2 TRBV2 CASSVASGSYNEQFF
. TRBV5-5 CASSSGQSGEKLFF
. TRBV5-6 CASSYPGTTDTQYF
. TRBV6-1 CASSESRRGDTQYF
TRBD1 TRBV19 CASSIGGQANTEAFF
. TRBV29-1 CSVQEAEGYGYTF
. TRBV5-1 CASSLLELGGDYGYTF
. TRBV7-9 CASSLAGLNQPQHF
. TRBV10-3 CAIRSLRHEQYF
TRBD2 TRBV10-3 CAISSGTSGRGEQYF
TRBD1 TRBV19 CASSIEPFGGGSYTF
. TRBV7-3 CASSLTPQNYGYTF
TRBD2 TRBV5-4 CASSLGLAGQETQYF
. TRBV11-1 CASSLDGQPEANYGYTF
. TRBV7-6 CASSSPGLTAGELFF
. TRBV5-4 CASSPRDLDTGELFF
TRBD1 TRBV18 CASSPGQDGDTIYF
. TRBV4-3 CASSQAPGHEKLFF
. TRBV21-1 CASKVGLAGGGLPVGELFF
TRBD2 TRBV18 CASSQREGSYEQYF
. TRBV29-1 CSVEFGSGWPAKNIQYF
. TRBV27 CASRPSFRNTEAFF
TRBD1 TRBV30 CAWSQGTDNQPQHF
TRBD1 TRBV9 CASSVGQGAYEQFF
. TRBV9 CASSVAVRSGSSYNEQFF
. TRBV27 CASSFGPRGTEAFF
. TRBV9 CASSVYGSGANVLTF
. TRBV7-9 CASSLLTGATNEKLFF
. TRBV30 CAWSVPQANYGYTF
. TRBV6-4 CASSDDAVDTQYF
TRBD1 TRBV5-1 CASSLRWDRSLTDTQYF
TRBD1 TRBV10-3 CAISDLSGQGSNEQYF
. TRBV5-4 CASSLRGAHYGYTF
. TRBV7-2 CASSLANAHTIYF
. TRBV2 CASTEGQVYNQPQHF
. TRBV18 CASSSGAASVYEQYF
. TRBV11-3 CASSLNSGPYEQYF
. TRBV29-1 CSVDGDGAYNEQFF
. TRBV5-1 CASSSQTGSLYEQYF
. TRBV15 CATSRGNRELYGYTF
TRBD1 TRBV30 CAWSAYRGISGNTIYF
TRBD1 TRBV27 CASSGTGARYGYTF
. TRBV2 CASREAGFRPNYGYTF
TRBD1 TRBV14 CASSPFLGTGIREKLFF
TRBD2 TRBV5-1 CASSPGLEETQYF
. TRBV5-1 CASSLSDTVSTIYF
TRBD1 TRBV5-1 CASSSGGASYEQYF
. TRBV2 CASSAPEFGNQPQHF
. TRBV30 CAWSLGVDQPQHF
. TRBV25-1 CASSEPGGNTIYF
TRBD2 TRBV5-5 CASSLGWLAGATGELFF
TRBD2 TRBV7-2 CASSLGLAGVTGELFF
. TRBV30 CAWSGEEMDIQYF
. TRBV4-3 CASSQRGRGDTQYF